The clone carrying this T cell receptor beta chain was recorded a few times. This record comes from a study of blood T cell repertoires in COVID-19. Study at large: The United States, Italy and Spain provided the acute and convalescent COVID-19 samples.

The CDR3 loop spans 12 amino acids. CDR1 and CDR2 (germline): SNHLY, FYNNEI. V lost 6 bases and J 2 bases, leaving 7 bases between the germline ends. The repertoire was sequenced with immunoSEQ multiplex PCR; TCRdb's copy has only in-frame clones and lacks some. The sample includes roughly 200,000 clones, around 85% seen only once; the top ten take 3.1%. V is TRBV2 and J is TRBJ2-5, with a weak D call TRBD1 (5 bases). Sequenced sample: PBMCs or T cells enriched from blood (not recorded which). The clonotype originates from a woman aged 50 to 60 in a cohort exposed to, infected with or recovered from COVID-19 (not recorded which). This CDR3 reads CASRTEQETQYF. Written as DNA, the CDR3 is TGTGCCAGCAGGACAGAACAAGAGACCCAGTACTTC.